A selection of T cell receptor beta chains follows, all from one sample in a study of beta chain features in type 1 diabetes. Using immunoSEQ multiplex PCR, the repertoire was profiled, and TCRdb retains in-frame clones only, with some absent. The sample carries some 640,000 clones, over 12% recorded once. Sequencing was performed on naive CD4+ T cells from blood. The receptors stem from a young man with type 1 diabetes. CDR3s include the opening cysteine and the closing phenylalanine or tryptophan. A D gene is named only where the DNA matches it firmly. Not every row has a clone size; where given, it reads once, few, many or a size class.

few 17 TRBJ1-1 TRBD1 TRBV5-1 TGCGCCAGCAGCTTGGATGGACAGGGGGCTTCGAACACTGAAGCTTTCTTT CASSLDGQGASNTEAFF
NA 10 TRBJ2-7 NA TRBV11-2 TGTGCCAGCGGCGAAAGGGAGCAGTACTTC CASGEREQYF
few 15 TRBJ2-5 TRBD2 TRBV7-2 TGTGCCAGCAGCTTAGTGCGGGAGGTGGGGGAGACCCAGTACTTC CASSLVREVGETQYF
NA 12 TRBJ2-7 NA TRBV30 TGTGCCTGGAGTCCCCAGGGGCGGGGGCAGTACTTC CAWSPQGRGQYF
few 17 TRBJ2-3 TRBD1 TRBV7-2 TGTGCCAGCAGCAAGGATTCCGGGACAGGGGGCACAGATACGCAGTATTTT CASSKDSGTGGTDTQYF
NA 12 TRBJ2-5 NA TRBV21-1 TGTGCCGAAAAAGGGGTGGGAGAGACCCAGTACTTC CAEKGVGETQYF
NA 13 TRBJ2-7 TRBD2 TRBV30 TGTGCCTGGAGACTAGCGGGGGGTGGCGAGCAGTACTTC CAWRLAGGGEQYF
NA 11 TRBJ1-2 NA TRBV20-1 TGCAGTGCTAGACGCAGTGATGGCTACACCTTC CSARRSDGYTF
NA 16 TRBJ1-1 NA TRBV4-3 TGCGCCAGCAGCCAATGGGCGTCAATCATGAACACTGAAGCTTTCTTT CASSQWASIMNTEAFF
NA 15 TRBJ2-7 TRBD1 TRBV19 TGTGCCAGTAGCCCTCAGGGGGCTATCGCCTACGAGCAGTACTTC CASSPQGAIAYEQYF
NA 13 TRBJ1-1 TRBD1 TRBV30 TGTGCCTGGAGTCTACAGGGGGGCACTGAAGCTTTCTTT CAWSLQGGTEAFF
NA 15 TRBJ1-4 NA TRBV25-1 TGTGCCAGCAGTGACCACCCACAGGAAAATGAAAAACTGTTTTTT CASSDHPQENEKLFF
few 11 TRBJ2-3 NA TRBV2 TGTGCCAGCAGGGAGACAGATACGCAGTATTTT CASRETDTQYF
few 15 TRBJ1-5 NA TRBV5-1 TGCGCCAGCAGCTTGCAATCCGGGGGCGGGCAGCCCCAGCATTTT CASSLQSGGGQPQHF
few 13 TRBJ1-5 NA TRBV6-1 TGTGCCAGCAATGGGGGCCGCAATCAGCCCCAGCATTTT CASNGGRNQPQHF